This passage covers 18 T cell receptor beta chains from one sample sequenced in a study of T cell responses to AZD1222 COVID-19 vaccine. Data came from immunoSEQ multiplex PCR; TCRdb stores just in-frame clones and leaves some out. The sample has roughly 180,000 clones, approximately 87% seen once. The sample here was peripheral blood, taken on day 0 of MenACWY control vaccination. The receptor source for this set is an adult in good health.

This clone appeared a single time. The chain combines TRBV19 with TRBJ2-7; 7 nucleotides agree with TRBD1. The CDR3 is 15 amino acids. The trim removed 7 bases at V and 1 base at J, leaving 10 bases unmatched. The V gene's germline CDR1 is LNHDA and CDR2 SQIVND (reference sequence). Here the CDR3 DNA reads TGTGCCAGTATTAAACGACAGGGCCATTCCTACGAGCAGTACTTC. It encodes CASIKRQGHSYEQYF. The full variable domain, rest sourced from reference TRBV19 and TRBJ2-7, is DGGITQSPKYLFRKEGQNVTLSCEQNLNHDAMYWYRQDPGQGLRLIYYSQIVNDFQKGDIAEGYSVSREKKESFPLTVTSAQKNPTAFYLCASIKRQGHSYEQYFGPGTRLTVT.

This clone was recorded only once. This chain uses TRBV7-9 with TRBJ2-7; TRBD1 matches at 11 bases. Trimming at V came to 3 bases and at J to 5 bases, leaving 6 bases not matched to a gene. CDR3 length: 15 amino acids. Germline loops: CDR1 SEHNR, CDR2 FQNEAQ (reference sequence). The CDR3 protein is CASSFGQGASDEQYF. In DNA form, the CDR3 reads TGTGCCAGCAGCTTTGGACAGGGGGCGTCGGACGAGCAGTACTTC.

The chain carries TRBV7-6 and TRBJ1-5; 10 nucleotides match TRBD1. Germline V gene data show CDR1 as SGHVS and CDR2 as FNYEAQ. The trim removed 5 bases at V and 4 bases at J, leaving 8 bases unmatched. The CDR3 is made up of 16 amino acids. The CDR3 region has the DNA TGTGCCAGCAGCCCCTGGACAGGGGGAGGGAATCAGCCCCAGCATTTT. It codes for CASSPWTGGGNQPQHF.

The CDR3 protein is CASSRTGGNQPQHF. The DNA for the CDR3 is TGTGCCAGCAGTAGAACAGGGGGCAATCAGCCCCAGCATTTT. The V and J genes are TRBV6-5 and TRBJ1-5, with 7 positions matching TRBD1. The ends lost 5 bases at V and 2 bases at J; junction bases unmatched: 3. Germline V gene data show CDR1 as MNHEY and CDR2 as SVGAGI. The CDR3 consists of 14 residues.

The chain links TRBV25-1 to TRBJ1-1; perhaps TRBD1 as D (5 bases). CDR1 and CDR2 (germline): MGHDK, SYGVNS. This CDR3 contains 14 residues. V lost 5 bases to trimming and J lost 1 base, with 11 bases between them. CDR3 amino acids: CASSTRGTNTEAFF. The DNA for the CDR3 is TGTGCCAGCAGTACCCGGGGGACGAACACTGAAGCTTTCTTT.

This chain joins TRBV14 and TRBJ2-7, with D possibly matching TRBD1 (6 bases). This CDR3 comprises 14 residues. Trimming shortened V by 3 bases and J by 1 base, and 10 bases separated the two germline ends. Germline V gene lookup returns CDR1 SGHDN and CDR2 FVKESK. CDR3 residues: CASSHPGTSYEQYF. In DNA, the CDR3 is TGTGCCAGCAGCCACCCCGGGACATCCTACGAGCAGTACTTC.

This chain connects TRBV4-3 to TRBJ1-2; D unresolved. The germline gives CDR1 LGHNA, CDR2 YSLEER. V shed 0 bases and J shed 5 bases, with 13 bases lying between them. The CDR3 length is 15 residues. As DNA, the CDR3 is TGCGCCAGCAGCCAAGATCCGTCGATACGGTATGGCTACACCTTC. Protein product: CASSQDPSIRYGYTF.

Only one count was recorded for this clone. The CDR3 protein is CASSLTSGVTDTQYF. The CDR3 region has the DNA TGTGCCAGCAGCTTAACTAGCGGGGTCACAGATACGCAGTATTTT. The chain recombines TRBV7-2 with TRBJ2-3; 10 positions agree with TRBD2. The germline CDR1 and CDR2 sequences are SGHTA and FQGNSA. The CDR3 consists of 15 residues. V lost 2 bases to trimming and J lost 2 bases; unmatched junction nucleotides: 1.

V is TRBV28 and J is TRBJ1-3; weak D call: TRBD1 (6 bases). There are 14 residues in the CDR3. V shed 6 bases and J shed 2 bases, with 11 bases lying between them. Germline assignment: CDR1 MDHEN and CDR2 SYDVKM. CDR3 sequence reads: CASSRQVAGNTIYF. In nucleotides, the CDR3 is TGTGCCAGCAGCCGACAGGTGGCTGGAAACACCATATATTTT.

The V gene is TRBV5-5, the J gene TRBJ2-7; D is possibly TRBD2 (5 bases). The CDR3 totals 15 residues. Germline assignment: CDR1 SGHKS and CDR2 YYEKEE (reference sequence). V gave up 4 bases and J gave up 6 bases, with 20 bases separating them. The CDR3 region has the DNA TGTGCCAGCAGCCAACCCGGACTTGAGGTGGGCGAGCAGTACTTC. This codes for CASSQPGLEVGEQYF. Supplemented by reference TRBV5-5 and TRBJ2-7, the full variable domain reads DAGVTQSPTHLIKTRGQQVTLRCSPISGHKSVSWYQQVLGQGPQFIFQYYEKEERGRGNFPDRFSARQFPNYSSELNVNALLLGDSALYLCASSQPGLEVGEQYFGPGTRLTVT.

As concerns this clone: The junction differs from germline at one of its ends, possibly a read error. The chain recombines TRBV3-1 (or the pseudogene TRBV3-2) with TRBJ1-2; the D gene is possibly TRBD1 (5 bases). The CDR3 extends over 9 amino acids. From germline, CDR1 is LGHDT and CDR2 YNNKEL (reference sequence). CDR3 nucleotides: TGTGCCAGCAGCCAAGGGGGCTACTTC. It specifies CASSQGGYF.

V usage is TRBV3-1 (or the pseudogene TRBV3-2) and J usage is TRBJ1-6, with D maybe TRBD1 (6 bases). Trimming pared 6 bases from V and 0 bases from J, leaving 9 bases between. CDR1 and CDR2 (germline): LGHDT, YNNKEL (reference sequence). This CDR3 region has 15 residues. CDR3 coding DNA: TGTGCCAGCAGGGAAGGGGGCTCCTATAATTCACCCCTCCACTTT. It encodes CASREGGSYNSPLHF.

The rearrangement uses TRBV5-1 and TRBJ2-5, with D maybe TRBD2 (6 bases). The CDR3 extends over 14 amino acids. The V and J ends lost 2 bases and 5 bases respectively, with 13 bases between them. Germline V gene sequence: CDR1 SGHRS, CDR2 YFSETQ. CDR3 in amino acids: CASSLPLATETQYF. CDR3 bases: TGCGCCAGCAGCTTACCGCTAGCGACTGAGACCCAGTACTTC. The entire variable domain, with the rest obtained from reference TRBV5-1 and TRBJ2-5, is as follows: KAGVTQTPRYLIKTRGQQVTLSCSPISGHRSVSWYQQTPGQGLQFLFEYFSETQRNKGNFPGRFSGRQFSNSRSEMNVSTLELGDSALYLCASSLPLATETQYFGPGTRLLVL.

The chain recombines TRBV6-5 with TRBJ1-2, with D uncertain. Germline CDR1 reads MNHEY; CDR2 reads SVGAGI. The V end lost 5 bases, the J end lost 8 bases, and 15 bases lay between the germline ends. The CDR3 has 13 residues. CDR3 DNA: TGTGCCAGCAGTCCCCGGGAGGGTAAAGGCTACACCTTC. Its translation is CASSPREGKGYTF.

This chain links TRBV6-4 with TRBJ2-1; 12 nucleotides match TRBD1. V lost 3 bases and J lost 6; bases outside the gene matches: 6. CDR3 size: 16 residues. Germline-derived CDR1 and CDR2 are MRHNA and SNTAGT. CDR3 DNA: TGTGCCAGCAGTGAAGAGGGGACAGGGGGCTTCAATGAGCAGTTCTTC. Its protein product is CASSEEGTGGFNEQFF.

The rearrangement links TRBV3-1 (or the pseudogene TRBV3-2) to TRBJ1-2, with D tentatively TRBD1 (5 bases). Germline V CDR1 and CDR2: LGHDT, YNNKEL (reference sequence). The CDR3 spans 13 residues. The V gene lost 3 bases and the J gene lost 7 bases, with 12 bases spanning the gap. The chain's CDR3 is CASSQTGAGGYTF. The CDR3 DNA reads as TGTGCCAGCAGCCAGACCGGGGCGGGTGGCTACACCTTC.

The rearrangement links TRBV27 to TRBJ1-1; D is uncertain. The CDR3 runs 14 residues. CDR1 and CDR2 (germline): MNHEY, SMNVEV (reference sequence). Trimming stripped 4 bases from V and 0 bases from J, with 9 bases between. CDR3: CASSSGNMNTEAFF. For the CDR3, the DNA is TGTGCCAGCAGTTCGGGGAACATGAACACTGAAGCTTTCTTT.

The CDR3 nucleotides read TGTGCCAGCTCATTCGGGCAGGGCGGCAATCAGCCCCAGCATTTT. Translating it yields CASSFGQGGNQPQHF. The V call is TRBV18, the J call TRBJ1-5, with D maybe TRBD1 (5 bases). CDR3 length: 15 amino acids. The V end lost 5 bases, the J end lost 2 bases, and 13 bases lay between the germline ends. Germline V gene data show CDR1 as KGHSH and CDR2 as LQKENI. The full variable domain, in which reference TRBV18 and TRBJ1-5 provide the parts outside the CDR3, is NAGVMQNPRHLVRRRGQEARLRCSPMKGHSHVYWYRQLPEEGLKFMVYLQKENIIDESGMPKERFSAEFPKEGPSILRIQQVVRGDSAAYFCASSFGQGGNQPQHFGDGTRLSIL.